The sequence of this T cell receptor beta chain was determined in a study of blood T cells in healthy people across ages. General study points: The recorded TCR beta diversity per million T cells decreased in a roughly linear manner with age.

Primed by a sample-barcoded 5' primer and a J-beta primer mix, a second PCR proceeded for 7 to 11 cycles. No fewer than 3 million CDR3-containing paired-end reads came from each sample. MiXCR was run by TCRdb on the 5' RACE reads, yielding one entry per CDR3 protein. The table records about 500,000 distinct CDR3 sequences, less than 25% of them present only once. This clonotype was counted only a few times. Its antigen remains unknown. The CDR3 loop spans 13 amino acids. Germline loops: CDR1 MDHEN, CDR2 SYDVKM. V was shortened by 8 bases and J by 5 bases, with 14 bases between the two germline ends. Each individual donor underwent a draw of roughly 10 milliliters of peripheral blood. These same data were also listed under a study on T cells of mothers and their children. Per that paper: Thymic selection shapes TCR recombination output in related pairs, and it does so similarly in unrelated pairs.

This chain joins TRBV28 and TRBJ2-3; D is unresolved. This clonotype was obtained from a boy younger than 18 in good health. Sequenced material: blood. For the CDR3, the DNA is TGTGCCAGCCTCCGGGTTGTGGAAGATACGCAGTATTTT. As protein: CASLRVVEDTQYF.